This passage covers 14 T cell receptor beta chains from one sample sequenced in a study of OX40 agonist ivuxolimab in advanced cancers. Library preparation used the immunoSEQ multiplex PCR assay. TCRdb's version of the immuneACCESS table is confined to in-frame rearrangements and falls short of the full clone set. An unresolved V gene accounts for under half of the shortfall where checked; the remainder is of unknown origin. Counted in this sample were tens of thousands of clones; 88% of them appeared once. Of the sample, about 56% falls within the top ten clones. Sample: CD4+ or CD8+ T cells sorted from blood, taken in a trial of the OX40 agonist ivuxolimab. Receptors were obtained from an adult with an advanced solid tumor such as melanoma, head and neck, liver or kidney cancer.

The chain couples TRBV19 to TRBJ1-2; D uncertain. The CDR3 has 12 residues. V lost 5 bases and J lost 3, with 7 bases in between. Germline-derived CDR1 and CDR2 are LNHDA and SQIVND (reference sequence). This chain's CDR3 is CASSPGYYGYTF. CDR3 DNA: TGTGCCAGTAGTCCAGGCTACTATGGCTACACCTTC.

The chain combines TRBV27 with TRBJ2-2; weak D call: TRBD2 (6 bases). This CDR3 spans 12 amino acids. From germline, CDR1 is MNHEY and CDR2 SMNVEV (reference sequence). The V and J ends lost 6 bases and 7 bases respectively, with 9 bases between them. The CDR3 nucleotides are TGTGCCAGCAGCATGGGGGGCGGGGAGCTGTTTTTT. Residues: CASSMGGGELFF.

The V and J genes are TRBV30 and TRBJ2-7; 8 bases map to TRBD1. The J segment lost 3 bases and the V segment lost 0 bases, leaving 4 bases of the junction unmatched. The CDR3 spans 14 residues. Germline V gene lookup returns CDR1 GTSNPN and CDR2 SVGIG (reference sequence). The CDR3 loop is CAWSVGTGLYEQYF. For the CDR3, the DNA is TGTGCCTGGAGTGTAGGGACAGGACTCTACGAGCAGTACTTC. Combining the CDR3 with reference TRBV30 and TRBJ2-7 gives the whole variable domain SQTIHQWPATLVQPVGSPLSLECTVEGTSNPNLYWYRQAAGRGLQLLFYSVGIGQISSEVPQNLSASRPQDRQFILSSKKLLLSDSGFYLCAWSVGTGLYEQYFGPGTRLTVT.

V usage is TRBV7-2 and J usage is TRBJ2-1; 9 positions match TRBD1. The CDR3 length is 15 residues. Germline CDR1 and CDR2: SGHTA and FQGNSA. The ends lost 1 base at V and 4 bases at J; junction bases unmatched: 2. The CDR3 DNA reads as TGTGCCAGCAGCTTAGTAGGGACAGGGTACAATGAGCAGTTCTTC. Translated, it gives CASSLVGTGYNEQFF.

The chain joins TRBV30 to TRBJ2-5, with D unclear. The DNA end is more similar to TRBJ2-7, so the J call may be wrong. Looked up from germline, CDR1 is GTSNPN and CDR2 is SVGIG (reference sequence). The CDR3 sequence is 13 residues long. The CDR3 nucleotides read TGTGCCTGGAGCGAAGACACAACCTACGAGCAGTACTTC. Encoded protein: CAWSEDTTYEQYF.

This chain connects TRBV15 to TRBJ2-3; D call uncertain. Trimming left V 4 bases short and J 2 bases short, with 1 base between. CDR3 size: 11 residues. Germline V lookup: CDR1 LNHNV, CDR2 YYDKDF (reference sequence). CDR3 sequence reads: CATSTTDTQYF. CDR3 in DNA: TGTGCCACCAGCACCACAGATACGCAGTATTTT.

The rearrangement joins TRBV15 to TRBJ2-3; 13 nucleotides agree with TRBD2. V shed 3 bases, J shed 0 bases, and the junction held 0 bases outside the gene matches. There are 16 residues in the CDR3. Germline assignment: CDR1 LNHNV and CDR2 YYDKDF (reference sequence). The DNA for the CDR3 is TGTGCCACCAGCAGGGGACTAGCGGGGAGCACAGATACGCAGTATTTT. This sequence encodes CATSRGLAGSTDTQYF.

This clone was seen a few times. V and J are TRBV6-1 and TRBJ1-6, with D unresolved. CDR1 is MNHNS and CDR2 is SASEGT in the germline V gene. This CDR3 region has 14 residues. Trimming took off 6 bases at V and 10 bases at J, with 16 bases between the two ends. The CDR3 loop is CASRSGESGSPLHF. The CDR3 DNA sequence: TGTGCCAGCAGGTCCGGGGAGTCGGGATCACCCCTCCACTTT.

This clone showed up just once. This sequence joins TRBV5-3 and TRBJ2-3, with D possibly matching TRBD1 (6 bases). TRBV5-3 is designated an ORF whose function remains uncertain. The CDR3 loop spans 16 amino acids. V was pared by 1 base and J by 2 bases, with 14 bases between. The CDR3: CARSLPGQGNTDTQYF. The CDR3 coding sequence is TGTGCCAGAAGCTTGCCGGGACAAGGAAACACAGATACGCAGTATTTT.

This clone showed up just a few times. Relative to the germline gene, one junction end is altered; a read error may explain this. The chain couples TRBV4-3 to TRBJ2-2; D possibly corresponds to TRBD1 (6 bases). The CDR3 is made up of 15 amino acids. Germline V gene sequence: CDR1 LGHNA, CDR2 YSLEER. CDR3 DNA sequence: TGCGCCAGCAGTCAAGAAGGGGGTACCGGCGGGGAGCTGTTTTTT. Residues: CASSQEGGTGGELFF.

This clone was picked up a small number of times. V gene TRBV7-3 combines with J gene TRBJ2-2, with D perhaps TRBD1 (5 bases). The germline CDR1 and CDR2 sequences are SGHTA and FQGTGA. V was cut by 4 bases and J by 3 bases, with 12 bases left in between. The CDR3 runs to 15 residues. The CDR3 reads CASSWGQSDTGELFF. The CDR3 region has the DNA TGTGCCAGCAGCTGGGGCCAGAGCGACACCGGGGAGCTGTTTTTT.

The J gene is TRBJ2-3, the V gene TRBV4-2, with D possibly being TRBD2 (6 bases). The germline V and J ends were trimmed by 0 bases and 2 bases, with 9 bases remaining between them. CDR3 size: 15 residues. CDR1 is LGHNA, CDR2 YNFKEQ, per germline. The CDR3 DNA reads TGTGCCAGCAGCCAAGATGGGGAGGTCACAGATACGCAGTATTTT. Translation: CASSQDGEVTDTQYF.

The chain links TRBV9 to TRBJ1-6; D gene unclear. The germline CDR1 and CDR2 sequences are SGDLS and YYNGEE. V was clipped by 5 bases and J by 5 bases, with 8 bases between them. The CDR3 covers 13 residues. The CDR3 sequence is CASSNTDNSPLHF. For the CDR3, the DNA is TGTGCCAGCAGTAACACCGATAATTCACCCCTCCACTTT.

This clone has more than one count but fewer than ten. The V and J genes are TRBV7-9 and TRBJ1-1; D uncertain. CDR1 is SEHNR, CDR2 FQNEAQ, per germline (reference sequence). The CDR3 totals 17 residues. V was trimmed by 0 bases and J by 0 bases, leaving 14 bases between them. The CDR3 coding sequence is TGTGCCAGCAGCTTAGCGCGTGGAGCGGTGATGAACACTGAAGCTTTCTTT. This translates into CASSLARGAVMNTEAFF.